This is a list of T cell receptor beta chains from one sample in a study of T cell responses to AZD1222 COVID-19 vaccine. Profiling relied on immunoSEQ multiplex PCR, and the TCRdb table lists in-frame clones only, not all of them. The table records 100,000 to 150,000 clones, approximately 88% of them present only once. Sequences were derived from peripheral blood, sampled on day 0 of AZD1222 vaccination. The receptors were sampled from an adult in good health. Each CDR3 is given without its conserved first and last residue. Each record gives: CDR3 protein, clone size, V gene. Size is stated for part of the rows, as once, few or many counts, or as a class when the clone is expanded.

CDR3 protein: ATSDPGTAGANVLT; clone size: .; V gene: TRBV24-1
CDR3 protein: ASSDRQGSYGYT; clone size: .; V gene: TRBV6-1
CDR3 protein: ASSFVGQGYTGELF; clone size: .; V gene: TRBV5-4
CDR3 protein: ATSDADQGGAYGYT; clone size: once; V gene: TRBV24-1
CDR3 protein: ASSRRTGDLNYGYT; clone size: .; V gene: TRBV4-3
CDR3 protein: ASSPWSPPRHYGYT; clone size: .; V gene: TRBV27
CDR3 protein: ASSSGGQGGNTIY; clone size: many; V gene: TRBV4-2
CDR3 protein: ASSPGQGIHEQY; clone size: .; V gene: TRBV3-1/TRBV3-2
CDR3 protein: ASSLQLGYGYT; clone size: .; V gene: TRBV6-5
CDR3 protein: SVDQGTETQY; clone size: .; V gene: TRBV29-1
CDR3 protein: ASSLDSGDSKTQY; clone size: .; V gene: TRBV7-2
CDR3 protein: ASSSGQRTTILGYT; clone size: .; V gene: TRBV5-8
CDR3 protein: ASSAALWGASYEQY; clone size: .; V gene: TRBV27
CDR3 protein: ASSLSSLRTEAF; clone size: .; V gene: TRBV7-9
CDR3 protein: ASRVSAGNTGELF; clone size: once; V gene: TRBV7-9
CDR3 protein: ASSLDRAVGELF; clone size: .; V gene: TRBV7-9
CDR3 protein: ASSLDGGADTQY; clone size: .; V gene: TRBV11-2
CDR3 protein: ASSLGQGYTGELF; clone size: .; V gene: TRBV7-2
CDR3 protein: ASGTGTNEKLF; clone size: .; V gene: TRBV19
CDR3 protein: ASSLVQGGEQY; clone size: .; V gene: TRBV5-8
CDR3 protein: ASSLWDRGPSGELF; clone size: .; V gene: TRBV5-6
CDR3 protein: ASSFSGGGTDTQY; clone size: .; V gene: TRBV2
CDR3 protein: ASSTTVGATEAF; clone size: .; V gene: TRBV11-1
CDR3 protein: SAVKNTEAF; clone size: .; V gene: TRBV20-1
CDR3 protein: ASSPFPQGSNTEAF; clone size: .; V gene: TRBV18
CDR3 protein: ASSQVSSGGAYEQY; clone size: .; V gene: TRBV4-3
CDR3 protein: ASSQPLLNSPLH; clone size: .; V gene: TRBV4-1
CDR3 protein: ASSQTGSVKTQY; clone size: .; V gene: TRBV3-1/TRBV3-2
CDR3 protein: ASSISPRDTYEQY; clone size: few; V gene: TRBV19
CDR3 protein: ASRPQHNEQF; clone size: .; V gene: TRBV12-3/TRBV12-4
CDR3 protein: ASSPADSSGNTIY; clone size: once; V gene: TRBV28
CDR3 protein: AIQVGTGNTGELF; clone size: .; V gene: TRBV7-8
CDR3 protein: AISGGRGSGNTIY; clone size: .; V gene: TRBV10-3
CDR3 protein: ASQRGTGVPEQF; clone size: .; V gene: TRBV5-1
CDR3 protein: ASSVTGQGTTEAF; clone size: .; V gene: TRBV19
CDR3 protein: ASTADPRDQGHIDYGYT; clone size: .; V gene: TRBV21-1
CDR3 protein: ASSPEWGAISNQPQH; clone size: .; V gene: TRBV6-6
CDR3 protein: ASSYSVAGESPLH; clone size: .; V gene: TRBV6-2/TRBV6-3